This TCR beta chain was recovered during a study of T cells in Graves' hyperthyroidism and ophthalmopathy. Findings and limits, study-wide: Using 13 V-J features, a model discriminated ophthalmopathy from stable hyperthyroidism. Most clonotypes expanded in thyroid above 0.001 were likewise present in blood.

The CDR3 sequence is 15 residues long. Germline V lookup: CDR1 SGHRS, CDR2 YFSETQ. Between the trimmed V and J ends, which lost 7 bases and 0 bases, there was a span of 14 bases. Amplification yielded TCR beta CDR3 regions, with RNA transcripts as the source. During a first-round RT-PCR of the TCR CDR3, the HTBI primer set was used. TCRdb called the multiplex PCR reads again in MiXCR, with one record for every CDR3 protein. The sample holds approximately 600,000 distinct CDR3 sequences; less than 25% are singletons and the top ten take more than 30%. A patient was excluded if there was uncontrolled infection, other autoimmune disease, pregnancy or lactation. On this clonotype itself: Its target is unknown.

The chain carries TRBV5-1 and TRBJ2-1, with D possibly TRBD2 on 5 matching bases. The specimen sequenced was blood. The clonotype originates from a man aged 25-40 years with Graves' ophthalmopathy. This CDR3 reads CASDTGSYSYNEQFF. The CDR3 DNA reads TGCGCCAGCGACACGGGGTCCTACTCCTACAATGAGCAGTTCTTC.